The present TCR beta chain was sequenced within a study of metastatic and nonmetastatic thyroid tumors. General study results and limits: As reported, TCR beta diversity in blood and tumor was significantly higher in malignant thyroid tumors than in benign nodules.

How the authors handled the data: Building a distant-metastasis classifier for papillary thyroid cancer drew on CDR3 differences across clinicopathological groups. Using MiXCR, TCRdb reanalyzed the PCR reads. The V and J calls were determined by TCRdb, not by the authors. The table has about 12,000 clones, over 25% seen once. No patient received treatment before thyroid surgery. With respect to this clone: What it binds is not known.

The CDR3 loop spans 15 amino acids. Germline V gene sequence: CDR1 SGHRS, CDR2 YFSETQ. The ends lost 0 bases at V and 2 bases at J; junction bases unmatched: 2. The gene calls are TRBV5-1 and TRBJ2-3; 8 positions agree with TRBD2. The specimen was tumor tissue. This receptor was identified in a female donor with papillary thyroid cancer or a benign thyroid nodule (not recorded which). Some clones in this sample may be carry-over from other donors' samples. Here the CDR3 DNA reads TGCGCCAGCAGCTTGGTAGCGGGGCTCACAGATACGCAGTATTTT. Protein sequence: CASSLVAGLTDTQYF.